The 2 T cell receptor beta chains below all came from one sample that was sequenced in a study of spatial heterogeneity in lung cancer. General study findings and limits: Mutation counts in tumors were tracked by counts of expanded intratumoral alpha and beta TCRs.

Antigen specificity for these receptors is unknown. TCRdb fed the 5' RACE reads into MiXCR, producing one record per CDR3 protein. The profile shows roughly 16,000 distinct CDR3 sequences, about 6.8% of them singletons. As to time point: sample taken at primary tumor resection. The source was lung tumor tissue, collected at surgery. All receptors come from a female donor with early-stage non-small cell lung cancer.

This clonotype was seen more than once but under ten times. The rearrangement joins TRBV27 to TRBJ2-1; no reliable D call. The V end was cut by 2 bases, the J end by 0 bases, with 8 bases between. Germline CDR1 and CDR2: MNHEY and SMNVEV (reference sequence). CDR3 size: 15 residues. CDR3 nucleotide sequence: TGTGCCAGCAGTTTAACATTGAGCTCCTACAATGAGCAGTTCTTC. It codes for CASSLTLSSYNEQFF.

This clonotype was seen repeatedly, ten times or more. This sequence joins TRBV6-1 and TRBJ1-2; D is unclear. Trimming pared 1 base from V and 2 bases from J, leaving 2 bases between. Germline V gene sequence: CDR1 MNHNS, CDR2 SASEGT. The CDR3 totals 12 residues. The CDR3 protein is CASSEGNYGYTF. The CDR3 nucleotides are TGTGCCAGCAGTGAAGGGAACTATGGCTACACCTTC.